This T cell receptor (beta chain) was observed in a study of cytomegalovirus exposure and HLA in healthy donors. General observations from the study: Prediction of most subjects' HLA-A and HLA-B alleles by TCR beta sequences was reportedly accurate. Sequencing likely generated an artifact that appeared as a cluster of highly shared sequence variants. A later analysis showed TCR association rates differing by HLA locus, peaking at DRB1 and lowest at HLA-C. Association of a missense DCLRE1C variant with TCR beta V- and J-gene trimming was reported in a later analysis.

A word on this clone: Its antigen is as yet unknown.

The PCR employed 60 Vbeta primers together with 13 Jbeta primers. Here immunoSEQ multiplex PCR was the method, and the copy in TCRdb shows in-frame clones only, minus some. The table includes 100,000 to 120,000 clones, roughly 79% detected once. The TCR sequence derives from a male donor in good health and CMV-seronegative. Sequenced: PBMCs.

In DNA form, the CDR3 reads TGTGCCAGCAGCTCAGAGGGCGGGAGAGCCAACGAGCAGTACTTC. Encoded protein: CASSSEGGRANEQYF. V usage is TRBV7-9 and J usage is TRBJ2-5, with TRBD2 identical over 7 bases. Gene TRBJ2-7 matches the end of the DNA better, so the J call may be wrong. The CDR3 is made up of 15 amino acids. CDR1 is SEHNR, CDR2 FQNEAQ, per germline (reference sequence).